The clone carrying this T cell receptor (beta chain) has ten or more counts. No antigen is known for it. Germline loops: CDR1 ENHRY, CDR2 SYGVKD. After removal of 6 bases from V and 3 bases from J, the junction contained 10 bases not matched to a gene. There are 15 residues in the CDR3. The sample comes from a study of T cell repertoires in cytomegalovirus infection. The overall study: Shared public TCR beta signatures pointed to both CMV infection and a matching HLA type. Study-wide points: HLA-C-restricted TCR beta clonotypes specific for CMV led the ex vivo response.

TCRdb itself ran the reads through MiXCR, one entry per CDR3 protein. The table has around 770,000 distinct CDR3 sequences, almost 30% seen once; the top ten hold roughly 13%. This TCR was recovered from a human donor in good health (CMV status not recorded). Some clones in this sample may be carry-over from other donors' samples. The chain joins TRBV10-3 to TRBJ1-1; 7 positions match TRBD1. The sequences come from cultured CD8+ T cells from PBMCs, collected from culture after CMV antigen stimulation. This CDR3 is CAIRGGPLGDTEAFF. The CDR3 DNA reads TGTGCCATCAGAGGGGGCCCATTGGGGGACACTGAAGCTTTCTTT.